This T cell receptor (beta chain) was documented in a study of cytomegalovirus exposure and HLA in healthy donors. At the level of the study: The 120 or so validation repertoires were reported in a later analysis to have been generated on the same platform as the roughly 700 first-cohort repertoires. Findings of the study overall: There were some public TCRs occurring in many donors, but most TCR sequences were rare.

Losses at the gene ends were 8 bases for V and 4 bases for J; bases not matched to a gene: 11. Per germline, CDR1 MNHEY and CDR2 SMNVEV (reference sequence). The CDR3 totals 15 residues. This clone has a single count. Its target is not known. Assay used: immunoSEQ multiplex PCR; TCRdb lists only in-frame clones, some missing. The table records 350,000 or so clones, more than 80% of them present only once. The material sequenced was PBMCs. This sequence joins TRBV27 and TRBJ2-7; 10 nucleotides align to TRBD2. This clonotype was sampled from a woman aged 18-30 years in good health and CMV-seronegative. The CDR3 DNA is TGTGCCAGCCAAACTCAGCGGGAGGGGGCATACGAGCAGTACTTC. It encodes CASQTQREGAYEQYF.